One sample yielded the 30 T cell receptor beta chains listed below, sequenced in a study of CD8 T cells in ankylosing spondylitis. The study's findings and limits: A motif of fewer than ten highly homologous TCR beta variants was seen as apparently characteristic of ankylosing spondylitis blood.

A single record per CDR3 protein comes from TCRdb applying MiXCR to the 5' RACE reads. The sample lists 750,000 to 850,000 distinct CDR3 sequences, about an eighth occurring once. For these receptors, no antigen is known. The sample taken for sequencing was blood, either unsorted or a sorted T cell fraction (not recorded which). These receptors were obtained from a male donor with ankylosing spondylitis.

This clonotype occurred many times. The chain is built from TRBV25-1 and TRBJ2-2, with D perhaps TRBD1 (5 bases). The CDR3 sequence is 13 residues long. V was clipped by 6 bases and J by 6 bases, with 11 bases between them. Germline V gives CDR1 MGHDK, CDR2 SYGVNS. DNA of the CDR3: TGTGCCAGCAGGACAGAGTTGGCCGGGGAGCTGTTTTTT. This codes for CASRTELAGELFF.

The J gene is TRBJ2-3, the V gene TRBV9, with D tentatively TRBD2 (6 bases). The CDR3 contains 13 residues. Germline assignment: CDR1 SGDLS and CDR2 YYNGEE. The V end was cut by 3 bases, the J end by 5 bases, with 10 bases between. CDR3: CASSAGREDTQYF. The CDR3 DNA sequence: TGTGCCAGCAGCGCGGGGCGGGAAGATACGCAGTATTTT.

This clonotype was detected many times. The V call is TRBV29-1, the J call TRBJ2-5; no reliable D call. The CDR3 length is 13 residues. The germline V gene encodes CDR1 SQVTM and CDR2 ANQGSEA. Trimming shortened V by 4 bases and J by 0 bases, and 9 bases separated the two germline ends. CDR3 nucleotide sequence: TGCAGCGTTGGGGGTCTGTACCAAGAGACCCAGTACTTC. Amino acids: CSVGGLYQETQYF.

V is TRBV5-1 and J is TRBJ1-4; D not resolved. Germline V gene lookup returns CDR1 SGHRS and CDR2 YFSETQ. Trimming left V 0 bases short and J 7 bases short, with 10 bases between. CDR3 length: 14 residues. The CDR3 DNA is TGCGCCAGCAGCTTGGGGCTTCCTGGTGAAAAACTGTTTTTT. Encoded protein: CASSLGLPGEKLFF.

This clonotype was detected a few times. The gene calls are TRBV7-9 and TRBJ1-1; possibly TRBD1 for D (6 bases). Looked up from germline, CDR1 is SEHNR and CDR2 is FQNEAQ (reference sequence). V lost 2 bases, J lost 4 bases, and 11 bases lay in between. This CDR3 has 14 residues. This CDR3 is CASSLQGTPTEAFF. The CDR3 bases are TGTGCCAGCAGCTTACAGGGGACCCCCACTGAAGCTTTCTTT.

The chain links TRBV6-2 or TRBV6-3 to TRBJ1-2; D remains unclear. V lost 2 bases and J 3 bases, leaving 13 bases between the germline ends. The CDR3 runs to 15 residues. Germline values: CDR1 MNHEY, CDR2 SVGEGT. The chain's CDR3 is CASSYRAAGDYGYTF. For the CDR3, the DNA is TGTGCCAGCAGTTACCGGGCTGCCGGGGACTATGGCTACACCTTC.

The V gene is TRBV10-1, the J gene TRBJ1-6; tentatively, D is TRBD1 (6 bases). CDR3 length: 14 amino acids. Germline assignment: CDR1 WNHNN and CDR2 SYGVQD (reference sequence). Deletions cut 4 bases from V and 7 bases from J, with 11 bases between. CDR3 coding DNA: TGCGCCAGCAGTGCGGACAGCATCAATTCACCCCTCCACTTT. Its translation: CASSADSINSPLHF.

This chain uses TRBV7-6 with TRBJ2-3; 12 nucleotides match TRBD2. With V trimmed by 7 bases and J by 6 bases, 8 bases remained unmatched. CDR3 length: 15 amino acids. Germline-derived CDR1 and CDR2 are SGHVS and FNYEAQ. CDR3 region: CASTLTSGRPDTQYF. CDR3 DNA sequence: TGTGCCAGCACCCTTACTAGCGGGAGGCCCGATACGCAGTATTTT. Variable domain in full (rest from reference TRBV7-6 and TRBJ2-3): GAGVSQSPRYKVTKRGQDVALRCDPISGHVSLYWYRQALGQGPEFLTYFNYEAQQDKSGLPNDRFSAERPEGSISTLTIQRTEQRDSAMYRCASTLTSGRPDTQYFGPGTRLTVL.

This clonotype was counted between two and nine times. The genes are TRBV4-1 and TRBJ2-5; 14 bases map to TRBD2. With V trimmed by 3 bases and J by 5 bases, 5 bases remained unmatched. CDR1 and CDR2 (germline): MGHRA, YSYEKL. The CDR3 spans 16 residues. The CDR3 loop reads CASSHGLAGGGETQYF. As DNA, the CDR3 is TGCGCCAGCAGCCACGGACTAGCGGGAGGTGGGGAGACCCAGTACTTC.

Worth noting for this clonotype: The junction shows a germline mismatch at one end, possibly a read error. V gene TRBV11-2 combines with J gene TRBJ2-1; tentative D call: TRBD2 (5 bases). The CDR3 sequence is 14 residues long. From germline, CDR1 is SGHAT and CDR2 FQNNGV. The DNA of the CDR3 is TGTGCCGGCAGCTTGGCCGGGACCTACAATGAGCAGTTCTTC. It specifies CAGSLAGTYNEQFF. The entire variable domain, with the rest obtained from reference TRBV11-2 and TRBJ2-1, is as follows: EAGVAQSPRYKIIEKRQSVAFWCNPISGHATLYWYQQILGQGPKLLIQFQNNGVVDDSQLPKDRFSAERLKGVDSTLKIQPAKLEDSAVYLCAGSLAGTYNEQFFGPGTRLTVL.

This clonotype showed up just a few times. The J gene is TRBJ1-6, the V gene TRBV6-1; no firm D call. The V gene lost 6 bases and the J gene lost 0 bases, with 15 bases spanning the gap. Germline V gene data show CDR1 as MNHNS and CDR2 as SASEGT. The CDR3 totals 17 residues. The chain's CDR3 is CASSLSSPSSYNSPLHF. The CDR3 region has the DNA TGTGCCAGCAGCCTTTCCTCTCCGAGCTCCTATAATTCACCCCTCCACTTT.

A few counts support this clonotype. The chain combines TRBV4-1 with TRBJ1-6, with 8 bases fitting TRBD1. The CDR3 covers 15 residues. V shed 0 bases, J shed 10 bases, and the junction held 5 bases outside the gene matches. Germline CDR1 MGHRA, CDR2 YSYEKL. CDR3 DNA sequence: TGCGCCAGCAGCCAAGATGACAGGGGCTTGTCACCCCTCCACTTT. Amino acids: CASSQDDRGLSPLHF.

In its sample, this clonotype was seen a few times. The chain has TRBV4-2 and TRBJ2-3; 11 nucleotides match TRBD2. This CDR3 spans 16 amino acids. From germline, CDR1 is LGHNA and CDR2 YNFKEQ. The ends lost 4 bases at V and 1 base at J; junction bases unmatched: 4. CDR3: CASSLIAGGRTDTQYF. As DNA, the CDR3 is TGTGCCAGCAGCCTCATAGCGGGGGGGCGCACAGATACGCAGTATTTT.

This chain connects TRBV20-1 to TRBJ2-5, with 10 bases lining up with TRBD2. The CDR3 contains 14 residues. Germline loops: CDR1 DFQATT, CDR2 SNEGSKA (reference sequence). V gave up 0 bases and J gave up 7 bases; unmatched junction bases: 5. The CDR3, as DNA: TGCAGTGCTAGAGACAATCAGCGGGGGGGGACCCAGTACTTC. It specifies CSARDNQRGGTQYF.

The chain uses TRBV5-1 and TRBJ2-3; D call uncertain. CDR1 and CDR2 from the germline V gene are SGHRS and YFSETQ. V was shortened by 0 bases and J by 3 bases, with 11 bases between the two germline ends. CDR3 length equals 15 residues. Here the CDR3 DNA reads TGCGCCAGCAGCTTGGGACCGTCCCCGACAGATACGCAGTATTTT. It codes for CASSLGPSPTDTQYF.

This clonotype was counted at least ten times. This chain joins TRBV7-2 and TRBJ2-7; D is perhaps TRBD2 (6 bases). Per the germline V gene, CDR1 is SGHTA and CDR2 is FQGNSA. This CDR3 has 14 residues. The V and J ends lost 0 bases and 3 bases respectively, with 9 bases between them. The CDR3 nucleotides read TGTGCCAGCAGCTTAGCCATAGCGGTCTACGAGCAGTACTTC. It specifies CASSLAIAVYEQYF.

The chain uses TRBV10-3 and TRBJ2-1; D is ambiguous. Germline assignment: CDR1 ENHRY and CDR2 SYGVKD. V was cut by 5 bases and J by 5 bases, with 16 bases left in between. The CDR3 covers 15 residues. CDR3 sequence: CAISQTGRPNNEQFF. For the CDR3, the DNA is TGTGCCATCAGTCAGACCGGACGGCCAAACAATGAGCAGTTCTTC.

The chain has TRBV5-1 and TRBJ2-1; 9 nucleotides agree with TRBD2. J gave up 5 bases and V 4 bases, and 10 bases lay outside the gene matches. This CDR3 has 16 amino acids. The germline V gene has CDR1 SGHRS and CDR2 YFSETQ. This CDR3 reads CASSPGLTSGNNEQFF. For the CDR3, the DNA is TGCGCCAGCAGCCCGGGGTTGACTAGCGGAAACAATGAGCAGTTCTTC.

This clonotype appeared a few times. The chain carries TRBV20-1 and TRBJ1-1; D is unresolved. The CDR3 contains 12 residues. Trimming cost V 6 bases and J 3 bases, with 11 bases left between them. From germline, CDR1 is DFQATT and CDR2 SNEGSKA (reference sequence). The DNA of the CDR3 is TGCAGTGCCAGAAGAGTTCACACTGAAGCTTTCTTT. This sequence encodes CSARRVHTEAFF.

The V call is TRBV20-1, the J call TRBJ1-2; TRBD1 aligns across 9 bases. This CDR3 spans 13 amino acids. Germline CDR1 DFQATT, CDR2 SNEGSKA (reference sequence). Trimming cost V 4 bases and J 7 bases; bases outside gene matches: 7. The CDR3 loop reads CSATDRGGSGYTF. The CDR3 region has the DNA TGCAGTGCTACGGACAGGGGAGGGAGTGGCTACACCTTC.

This clonotype was counted once. The rearrangement uses TRBV6-1 and TRBJ2-6; TRBD1 aligns across 9 bases. This CDR3 is 14 amino acids long. Germline V gives CDR1 MNHNS, CDR2 SASEGT. The V segment lost 10 bases and the J segment 8 bases; nucleotides outside the gene matches: 9. CDR3 DNA: TGTGCCACGCAAACCGGGACAGGGACCAACGTCCTGACTTTC. Encoded protein: CATQTGTGTNVLTF.

V is TRBV20-1 and J is TRBJ2-1, with TRBD2 matching over 7 bases. This CDR3 is built from 15 residues. CDR1 is DFQATT and CDR2 is SNEGSKA in the germline V gene (reference sequence). V gave up 2 bases and J gave up 6 bases; unmatched junction bases: 10. The CDR3 region has the DNA TGCAGTGCTAGACGTCCCCGGGACTATCTCAATGAGCAGTTCTTC. As protein: CSARRPRDYLNEQFF.

This sequence joins TRBV20-1 and TRBJ2-7; possibly TRBD2 for D (5 bases). Germline V lookup: CDR1 DFQATT, CDR2 SNEGSKA (reference sequence). The ends were cut back, 0 bases at V and 8 bases at J, with 11 bases in the middle. This CDR3 has 12 residues. CDR3 protein: CSARDYGDKQYF. CDR3 bases: TGCAGTGCTAGAGATTACGGGGATAAGCAGTACTTC.

This clonotype came up a few times. V is TRBV12-3 or TRBV12-4 and J is TRBJ2-5; 13 bases agree with TRBD2. The ends lost 4 bases at V and 5 bases at J; junction bases unmatched: 4. The CDR3 length is 15 residues. CDR3 bases: TGTGCCAGCAGTTCGACTAGCGGGAGGCACGAGACCCAGTACTTC. Its protein product is CASSSTSGRHETQYF.

This clonotype appeared many times. This rearrangement joins TRBV29-1 to TRBJ2-7, with D possibly matching TRBD2 (5 bases). This CDR3 region has 13 residues. Germline values: CDR1 SQVTM, CDR2 ANQGSEA. V lost 3 bases and J lost 5, with 14 bases in between. DNA of the CDR3: TGCAGCGTTGACGTTGGAGGACGCCACGAGCAGTACTTC. Residues: CSVDVGGRHEQYF.

This clonotype appeared a few times. The gene calls are TRBV6-6 and TRBJ1-2, with D perhaps TRBD1 (5 bases). The CDR3 has 12 residues. CDR1 and CDR2 (germline): MNHNY, SVGAGI (reference sequence). V dropped 5 bases and J dropped 7 bases, with 11 bases sitting between them. The DNA for the CDR3 is TGTGCCAGCAGTATCAGGGAATTTGGCTACACCTTC. It specifies CASSIREFGYTF.

This clonotype was counted once. The chain has TRBV10-3 and TRBJ2-1, with 8 bases matching TRBD1. Germline V gene lookup returns CDR1 ENHRY and CDR2 SYGVKD. The CDR3 is 18 amino acids. V gave up 2 bases and J gave up 0 bases; unmatched junction bases: 9. CDR3 nucleotide sequence: TGTGCCATCAGTGAGAGGGGCGGGGACAGGAGCTCCTACAATGAGCAGTTCTTC. It yields the protein CAISERGGDRSSYNEQFF.

This clonotype was picked up a small number of times. This sequence joins TRBV25-1 and TRBJ2-1; TRBD2 agrees at 8 bases. Unmatched junction bases numbered 14, after V lost 3 bases and J lost 7 bases. The CDR3 is 17 amino acids. The germline V gene has CDR1 MGHDK and CDR2 SYGVNS. CDR3 nucleotide sequence: TGTGCCAGCAGTGACCCTAAGGACGGGAGGGCCGAAAATGAGCAGTTCTTC. This gives the protein CASSDPKDGRAENEQFF.

This clonotype was seen only a few times. V is TRBV20-1 and J is TRBJ1-2, with D perhaps matching TRBD1 (5 bases). Germline CDR1 DFQATT, CDR2 SNEGSKA (reference sequence). Trimming removed 1 base at V and 7 bases at J, with 13 bases between. This CDR3 region has 13 residues. The CDR3 sequence: CSARAYQGSGYTF. The CDR3 DNA is TGCAGTGCTAGAGCCTATCAGGGAAGTGGCTACACCTTC.

V usage is TRBV18 and J usage is TRBJ2-7; 11 bases are a match to TRBD1. Germline-derived CDR1 and CDR2 are KGHSH and LQKENI. After removal of 3 bases from V and 2 bases from J, the junction contained 9 bases not matched to a gene. The CDR3 has 17 residues. Here the CDR3 reads CASSPTFGDRGAYEQYF. As DNA, the CDR3 is TGTGCCAGCTCACCTACGTTTGGGGACAGGGGGGCCTACGAGCAGTACTTC.